These T cell receptor beta chains were read from a single sample in a study of T cell repertoires in cytomegalovirus infection. Via MiXCR, TCRdb re-called the reads, giving one row per CDR3 protein. The table shows approximately 630,000 distinct CDR3 sequences, with about 24% occurring only once. Sequencing was performed on CD8+ T cells from PBMCs. The source is a human donor in good health (CMV status not recorded). Some clones in this sample may be carry-over from other donors' samples. Each CDR3 is given with its conserved first and last residue. The D gene is left open where the match is weak. The size of a clone is reported for some rows only, either as once, few or many, or as a class for expanded clones.

. 20 TRBJ1-4 TRBD1 TRBV20-1 CSAYSWDSLQSTRTNEKLFF TGCAGTGCTTACTCCTGGGACAGTCTTCAATCCACGCGCACTAATGAAAAACTGTTTTTT
many 16 TRBJ2-5 TRBD1 TRBV7-2 CASSVRDRGRQETQYF TGTGCCAGCAGCGTCCGGGACAGGGGGCGACAAGAGACCCAGTACTTC
many 16 TRBJ1-1 . TRBV7-8 CASSLGTGHLNTEAFF TGTGCCAGCAGCTTAGGAACGGGACACCTGAACACTGAAGCTTTCTTT
few 13 TRBJ1-4 . TRBV28 CASTLGTNEKLFF TGTGCCAGCACCTTAGGGACTAATGAAAAACTGTTTTTT
few 15 TRBJ2-1 . TRBV10-3 CAISDRVGPDNEQFF TGTGCCATCAGCGACAGAGTGGGGCCTGACAATGAGCAGTTCTTC
few 15 TRBJ2-1 . TRBV25-1 CASSEGAPAYNEQFF TGTGCCAGCAGTGAAGGGGCACCGGCCTACAATGAGCAGTTCTTC
many 14 TRBJ2-7 . TRBV2 CASSERLGSYEQYF TGTGCCAGCAGTGAAAGACTTGGATCCTACGAGCAGTACTTC
. 19 TRBJ2-3 TRBD2 TRBV28 CASSFAATSGTFSTDTQYF TGTGCCAGCAGTTTCGCCGCGACTAGCGGGACTTTTAGCACAGATACGCAGTATTTT
few 18 TRBJ1-5 TRBD1 TRBV24-1 CATSDYKGAVNENQPQHF TGTGCCACCAGTGATTACAAGGGGGCTGTAAATGAGAATCAGCCCCAGCATTTT
. 15 TRBJ2-1 . TRBV7-9 CASSPSTGYDNEQFF TGTGCCAGCAGCCCCTCGACAGGCTACGACAATGAGCAGTTCTTC
. 15 TRBJ2-5 TRBD1 TRBV5-8 CASSKTGGTDETQYF TGTGCCAGCAGCAAGACAGGGGGAACGGACGAGACCCAGTACTTC
many 14 TRBJ2-2 . TRBV15 CATSRGPSGGELFF TGTGCCACCAGCAGAGGACCGTCAGGCGGGGAGCTGTTTTTT
few 15 TRBJ2-7 . TRBV6-5 CASSYREGQSYEQYF TGTGCCAGCAGTTACAGGGAGGGACAGAGTTACGAGCAGTACTTC
few 14 TRBJ1-1 . TRBV19 CASSAISGGTEAFF TGTGCCAGTAGTGCGATCTCCGGGGGCACTGAAGCTTTCTTT
many 20 TRBJ1-6 TRBD1 TRBV7-8 CASSSHRDRGFTSYNSPLHF TGTGCCAGCAGCTCACACCGGGACAGGGGATTTACCTCCTATAATTCACCCCTCCACTTT
. 10 TRBJ1-1 . TRBV29-1 CSEGSTEAFF TGCAGTGAGGGTTCCACTGAAGCTTTCTTT
many 13 TRBJ2-5 . TRBV27 CASRNGMQETQYF TGTGCCAGCAGGAACGGAATGCAAGAGACCCAGTACTTC
many 14 TRBJ1-1 TRBD1 TRBV7-6 CASSTGQGNTEAFF TGTGCCAGCAGCACCGGACAGGGGAACACTGAAGCTTTCTTT
. 16 TRBJ1-4 . TRBV6-2/TRBV6-3 CASSYSGDRVVEKLFF TGTGCCAGCAGTTACTCCGGGGATCGTGTGGTTGAAAAACTGTTTTTT
few 12 TRBJ1-5 . TRBV4-1 CASSQDWDKLHF TGCGCCAGCAGCCAAGATTGGGACAAGCTGCATTTT
few 15 TRBJ2-5 TRBD2 TRBV12-3/TRBV12-4 CASSRWGGTGETQYF TGTGCCAGCAGCCGGTGGGGGGGGACGGGAGAGACCCAGTACTTC
. 13 TRBJ1-2 . TRBV2 CAREQENYYGYTF TGTGCCAGAGAACAAGAGAACTATTATGGCTACACCTTC
once 12 TRBJ1-2 . TRBV29-1 CSVGDLNYGYTF TGCAGCGTAGGGGACCTTAACTATGGCTACACCTTC
. 15 TRBJ2-1 TRBD2 TRBV5-1 CASSWGLAEYNEQFF TGCGCCAGCAGCTGGGGACTAGCGGAGTACAATGAGCAGTTCTTC